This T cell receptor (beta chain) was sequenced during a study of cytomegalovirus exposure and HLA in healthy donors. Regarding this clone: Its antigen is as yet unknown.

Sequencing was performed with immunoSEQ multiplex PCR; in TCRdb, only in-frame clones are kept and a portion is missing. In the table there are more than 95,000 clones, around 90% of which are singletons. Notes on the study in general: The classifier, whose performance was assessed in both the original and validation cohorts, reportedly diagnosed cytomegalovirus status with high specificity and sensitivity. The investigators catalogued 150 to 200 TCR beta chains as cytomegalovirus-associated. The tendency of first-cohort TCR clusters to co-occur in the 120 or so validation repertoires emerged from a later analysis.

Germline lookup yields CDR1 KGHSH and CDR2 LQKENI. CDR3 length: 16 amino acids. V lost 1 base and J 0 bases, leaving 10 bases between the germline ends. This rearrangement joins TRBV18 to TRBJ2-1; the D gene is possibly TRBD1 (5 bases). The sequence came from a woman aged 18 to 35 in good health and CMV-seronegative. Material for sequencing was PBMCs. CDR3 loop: CASSPRGQGSYNEQFF. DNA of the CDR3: TGTGCCAGCTCACCACGGGGCCAAGGCTCCTACAATGAGCAGTTCTTC.